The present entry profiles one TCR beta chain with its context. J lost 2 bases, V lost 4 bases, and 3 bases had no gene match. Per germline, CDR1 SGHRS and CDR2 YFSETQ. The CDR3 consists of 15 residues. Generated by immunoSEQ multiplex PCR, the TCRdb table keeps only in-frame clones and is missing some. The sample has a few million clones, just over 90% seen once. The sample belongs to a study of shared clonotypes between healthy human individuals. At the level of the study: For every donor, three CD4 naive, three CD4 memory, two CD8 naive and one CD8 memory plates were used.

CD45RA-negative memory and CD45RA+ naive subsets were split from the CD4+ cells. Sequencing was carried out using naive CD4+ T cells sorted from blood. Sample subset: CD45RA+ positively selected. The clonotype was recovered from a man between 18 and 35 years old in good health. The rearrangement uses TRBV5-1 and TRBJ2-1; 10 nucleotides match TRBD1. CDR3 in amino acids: CASSRTGGTYNEQFF. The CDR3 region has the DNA TGCGCCAGCAGCAGGACAGGGGGGACCTACAATGAGCAGTTCTTC.